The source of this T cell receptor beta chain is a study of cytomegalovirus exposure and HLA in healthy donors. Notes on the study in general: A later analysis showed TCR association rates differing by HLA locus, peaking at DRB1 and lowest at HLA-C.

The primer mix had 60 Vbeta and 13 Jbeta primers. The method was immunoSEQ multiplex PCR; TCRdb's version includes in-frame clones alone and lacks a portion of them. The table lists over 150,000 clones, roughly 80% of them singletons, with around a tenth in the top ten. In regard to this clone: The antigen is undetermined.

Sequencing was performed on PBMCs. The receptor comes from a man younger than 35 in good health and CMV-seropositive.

CDR3 DNA: TGCGCCAGCAGCCAAGCGGACAGGAGCTCCTACGAGCAGTACTTC. Protein product: CASSQADRSSYEQYF. The rearrangement uses TRBV4-3 and TRBJ2-7, with TRBD1 matching over 7 bases. Looked up from germline, CDR1 is LGHNA and CDR2 is YSLEER. The CDR3 is made up of 15 amino acids. The ends lost 1 base at V and 0 bases at J; junction bases unmatched: 3.